This T cell receptor (beta chain) derives from a study of blood T cell repertoires in COVID-19. Study context: Spain, Italy and the United States supplied samples that represented acute and convalescent COVID-19. Nucleic acid was either cDNA or gDNA, and it came from T cells, B-cell-depleted T cells, or PBMCs.

Self-reported history from a screening survey and questionnaire set each donor's cohort. As originally analysed: Estimated nucleated cell counts came from reference gene primer amplification. Assay used: immunoSEQ multiplex PCR; TCRdb lists only in-frame clones, some missing. The DNA gave D and trimming, while V, J and clone size come from that table. The table records about 430,000 clones, around nine tenths of them present only once. This CDR3 has 16 residues. The ends were cut back, 4 bases at V and 5 bases at J, with 18 bases in the middle. Germline values: CDR1 LGHDT, CDR2 YNNKEL (reference sequence).

The chain combines TRBV3-1 (or the pseudogene TRBV3-2) with TRBJ2-1; D uncertain. Sequencing used PBMCs or T cells enriched from blood (not recorded which). The clonotype was recovered from a woman in her twenties or thirties with acute COVID-19. In nucleotides, the CDR3 is TGTGCCAGCAGCCCTGAATGGGCCTGGAATCACAATGAGCAGTTCTTC. Translated, it gives CASSPEWAWNHNEQFF.